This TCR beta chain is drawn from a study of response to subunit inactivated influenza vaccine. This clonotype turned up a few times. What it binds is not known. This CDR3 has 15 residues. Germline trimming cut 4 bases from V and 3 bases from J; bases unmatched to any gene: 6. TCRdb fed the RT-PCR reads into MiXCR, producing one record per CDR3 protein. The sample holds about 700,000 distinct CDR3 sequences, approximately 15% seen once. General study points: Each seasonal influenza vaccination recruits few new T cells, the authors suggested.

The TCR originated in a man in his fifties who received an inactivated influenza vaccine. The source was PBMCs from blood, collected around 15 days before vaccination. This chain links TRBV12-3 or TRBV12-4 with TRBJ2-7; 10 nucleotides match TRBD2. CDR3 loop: CASSSLAGVHYEQYF. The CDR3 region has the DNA TGTGCCAGCAGTTCGCTAGCGGGAGTACACTACGAGCAGTACTTC.